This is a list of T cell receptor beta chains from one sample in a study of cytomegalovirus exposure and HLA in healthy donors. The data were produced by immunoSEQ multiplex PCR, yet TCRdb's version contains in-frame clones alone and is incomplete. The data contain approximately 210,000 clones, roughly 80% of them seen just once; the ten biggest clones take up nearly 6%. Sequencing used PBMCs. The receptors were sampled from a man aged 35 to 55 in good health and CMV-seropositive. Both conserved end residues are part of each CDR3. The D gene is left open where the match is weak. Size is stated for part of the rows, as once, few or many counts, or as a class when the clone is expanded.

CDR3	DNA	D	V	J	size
CASGDSNYGYTF	TGCGCCAGTGGGGACAGTAACTATGGCTACACCTTC	TRBD1	TRBV10-1	TRBJ1-2	.
CASSAPPAGGEDTQYF	TGTGCCAGCAGCGCCCCCCCCGCGGGAGGGGAAGATACGCAGTATTTT	TRBD2	TRBV9	TRBJ2-3	.
CATGLAGVSDTQYF	TGTGCCACGGGCTTAGCGGGAGTTTCGGATACGCAGTATTTT	TRBD2	TRBV15	TRBJ2-3	.
CASRPGMGNQPQHF	TGTGCCAGCAGGCCAGGGATGGGCAATCAGCCCCAGCATTTT	.	TRBV6-5	TRBJ1-5	few
CSARQGADYGYTF	TGCAGCGCTAGACAGGGGGCTGACTATGGCTACACCTTC	TRBD1	TRBV29-1	TRBJ1-2	.
CASSTPGGGGTEAFF	TGTGCCAGCAGTACCCCAGGGGGTGGAGGCACTGAAGCTTTCTTT	TRBD1	TRBV6-1	TRBJ1-1	.
CASSDGGLAGEETQYF	TGTGCCAGCAGTGATGGGGGACTAGCGGGAGAAGAGACCCAGTACTTC	TRBD2	TRBV6-1	TRBJ2-5	.
CASTSEREVADTQYF	TGTGCCAGCACGTCGGAGCGGGAGGTGGCAGATACGCAGTATTTT	TRBD2	TRBV27	TRBJ2-3	.
CSSSMGTGVLF	TGTTCCAGCAGCATGGGGACAGGGGTCCTCTTC	TRBD1	TRBV7-9	TRBJ1-2	.
CASSQGDRGRNTGELFF	TGCGCCAGCAGCCAGGGTGACAGGGGGCGGAACACCGGGGAGCTGTTTTTT	TRBD1	TRBV4-1	TRBJ2-2	.
CASSFSGTGGTEAFF	TGTGCCAGCAGCTTCTCCGGGACAGGGGGCACTGAAGCTTTCTTT	TRBD1	TRBV7-2	TRBJ1-1	once
CASSEGAGVVEAFF	TGTGCCAGCAGTGAAGGCGCGGGAGTAGTTGAAGCTTTCTTT	.	TRBV6-1	TRBJ1-1	.
CASSSQGYEQFF	TGTGCCAGCAGTTCACAGGGTTATGAGCAGTTCTTC	.	TRBV27	TRBJ2-1	.
CASKAVYSNQPQHF	TGTGCCAGCAAGGCGGTTTATAGCAATCAGCCCCAGCATTTT	.	TRBV27	TRBJ1-5	.
CASSYSSGSSYEQYF	TGTGCCAGCAGTTATTCTAGCGGGAGCTCCTACGAGCAGTACTTC	TRBD2	TRBV6-5	TRBJ2-7	few
CASSILDGVGTEAFF	TGTGCCAGCAGTATCCTCGACGGGGTTGGCACTGAAGCTTTCTTT	.	TRBV27	TRBJ1-1	.
CASSPGVQGQETQYF	TGTGCCAGCTCCCCCGGAGTACAGGGCCAAGAGACCCAGTACTTC	.	TRBV18	TRBJ2-5	once
CASNKGGGGETQYF	TGTGCCAGCAACAAAGGGGGGGGCGGGGAGACCCAGTACTTC	.	TRBV9	TRBJ2-5	once
CASSLTPGTGRYEQFF	TGTGCCAGCAGTCTAACTCCCGGGACAGGGAGGTATGAGCAGTTCTTC	TRBD1	TRBV27	TRBJ2-1	.
CASSFGQPEAFF	TGTGCCAGCAGTTTTGGACAGCCTGAAGCTTTCTTT	.	TRBV28	TRBJ1-1	.
CASHRQGDQPQHF	TGTGCCAGCCACCGACAGGGGGATCAGCCCCAGCATTTT	TRBD1	TRBV19	TRBJ1-5	.
CASSLVLGGDSMNTQYF	TGCGCCAGCAGCTTGGTCCTAGGTGGGGACTCCATGAATACGCAGTATTTT	.	TRBV5-1	TRBJ2-3	.
CASSQVASGSDNEQFF	TGCGCCAGCAGCCAAGTGGCTAGCGGGAGTGACAATGAGCAGTTCTTC	TRBD2	TRBV4-1	TRBJ2-1	few
CASNPTKKARHEQFF	TGCGCCAGTAATCCAACTAAGAAGGCACGTCATGAGCAGTTCTTC	.	TRBV5-1	TRBJ2-1	.
CATRAEGEGTEAFF	TGTGCCACCCGCGCCGAGGGCGAGGGCACTGAAGCTTTCTTT	.	TRBV19	TRBJ1-1	.
CASSHPSDRHNEQFF	TGCGCCAGCAGTCATCCTAGCGATCGGCACAATGAGCAGTTCTTC	.	TRBV23-1	TRBJ2-1	.
CASSLNGGSINEQFF	TGTGCCAGCAGTTTAAATGGGGGCTCAATCAATGAGCAGTTCTTC	.	TRBV27	TRBJ2-1	.